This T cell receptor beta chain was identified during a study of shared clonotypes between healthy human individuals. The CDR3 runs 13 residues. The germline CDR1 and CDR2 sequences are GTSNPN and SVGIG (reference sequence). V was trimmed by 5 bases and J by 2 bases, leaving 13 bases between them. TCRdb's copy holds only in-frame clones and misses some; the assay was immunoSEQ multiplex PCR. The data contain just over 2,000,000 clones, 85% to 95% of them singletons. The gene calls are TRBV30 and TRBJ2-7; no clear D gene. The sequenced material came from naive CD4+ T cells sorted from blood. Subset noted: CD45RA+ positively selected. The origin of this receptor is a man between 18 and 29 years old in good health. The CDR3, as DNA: TGTGCCTGGGTTAAAAAGGCCACCTACGAGCAGTACTTC. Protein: CAWVKKATYEQYF. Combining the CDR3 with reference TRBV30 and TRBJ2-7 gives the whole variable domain SQTIHQWPATLVQPVGSPLSLECTVEGTSNPNLYWYRQAAGRGLQLLFYSVGIGQISSEVPQNLSASRPQDRQFILSSKKLLLSDSGFYLCAWVKKATYEQYFGPGTRLTVT.